The source of this TCR beta chain is a study of patients and donors after allogeneic stem cell transplantation. TCRdb passed the RT-PCR reads through MiXCR, listing each CDR3 protein once. The repertoire holds about 110,000 distinct CDR3 sequences, with around 35% as singletons. There are 15 residues in the CDR3. V was pared by 5 bases and J by 6 bases, with 17 bases between. Germline CDR1 reads SEHNR; CDR2 reads FQNEAQ (reference sequence). The genes are TRBV7-9 and TRBJ2-1; D gene ambiguous. The TCR was taken from a human donor who was either an allogeneic HSCT recipient or a stem cell or donor lymphocyte infusion donor (not recorded which). It is not recorded whose cells these are; they may come from a transplant donor. Input material: blood, either unsorted or a sorted T cell fraction (not recorded which). This chain's CDR3 is CASSPDRPWGNEQFF. The CDR3 nucleotides read TGTGCCAGCAGCCCTGACCGCCCATGGGGCAATGAGCAGTTCTTC.